This TCR beta chain came from a study of patients and donors after allogeneic stem cell transplantation. TCRdb re-called the RT-PCR reads with MiXCR, one entry per CDR3 protein. The sample holds approximately 210,000 distinct CDR3 sequences, 41% seen once. CDR1 SGHTA and CDR2 FQGNSA come from the germline V gene. Trimming at V came to 2 bases and at J to 6 bases, leaving 6 bases not matched to a gene. The CDR3 spans 16 residues. The chain joins TRBV7-2 to TRBJ1-6; TRBD1 matches at 8 bases. The TCR comes from a human donor who was either an allogeneic HSCT recipient or a stem cell or donor lymphocyte infusion donor (not recorded which). It is not recorded whose cells these are; they may come from a transplant donor. The sample comprised blood, either unsorted or a sorted T cell fraction (not recorded which). CDR3 sequence reads: CASSLSGTGTNSPLHF. The CDR3 DNA follows: TGTGCCAGCAGCTTATCCGGGACAGGCACTAATTCACCCCTCCACTTT.